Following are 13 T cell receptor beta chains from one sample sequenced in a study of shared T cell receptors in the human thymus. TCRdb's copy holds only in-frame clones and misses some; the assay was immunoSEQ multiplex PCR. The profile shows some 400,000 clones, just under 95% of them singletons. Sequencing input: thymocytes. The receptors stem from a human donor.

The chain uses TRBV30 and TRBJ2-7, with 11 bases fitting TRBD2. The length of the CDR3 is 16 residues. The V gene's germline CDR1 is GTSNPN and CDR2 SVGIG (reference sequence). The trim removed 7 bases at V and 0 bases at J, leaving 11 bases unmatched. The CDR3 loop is CAFTSGRDRSSYEQYF. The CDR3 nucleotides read TGTGCCTTCACTAGCGGGAGAGATAGGAGCTCCTACGAGCAGTACTTC.

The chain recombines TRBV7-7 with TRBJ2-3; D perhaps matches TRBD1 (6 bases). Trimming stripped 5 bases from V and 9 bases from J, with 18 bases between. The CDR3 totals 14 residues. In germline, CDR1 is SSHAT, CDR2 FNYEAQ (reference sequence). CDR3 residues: CASSPDRDRQTQYF. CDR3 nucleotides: TGTGCCAGCAGCCCCGACCGCGACAGGCAGACGCAGTATTTT.

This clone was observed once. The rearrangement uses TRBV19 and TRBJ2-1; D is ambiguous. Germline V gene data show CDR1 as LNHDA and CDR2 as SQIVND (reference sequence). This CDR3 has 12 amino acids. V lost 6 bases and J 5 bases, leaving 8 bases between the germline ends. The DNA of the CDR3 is TGTGCCAGTAGCTCCGGACACAATGAGCAGTTCTTC. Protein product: CASSSGHNEQFF.

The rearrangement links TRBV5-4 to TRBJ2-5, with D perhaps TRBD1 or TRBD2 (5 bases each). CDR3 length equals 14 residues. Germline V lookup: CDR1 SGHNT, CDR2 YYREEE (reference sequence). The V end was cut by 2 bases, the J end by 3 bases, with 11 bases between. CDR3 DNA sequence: TGTGCCAGCAGCTTAAACCGGGACGAAGAGACCCAGTACTTC. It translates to CASSLNRDEETQYF.

The CDR3 is CASSLRLAGLDTQYF. The CDR3 region has the DNA TGTGCCAGCAGCTTACGACTAGCGGGTCTAGATACGCAGTATTTT. The chain has TRBV7-2 and TRBJ2-3, with 10 nucleotides matching TRBD2. Germline CDR1 SGHTA, CDR2 FQGNSA. The V segment lost 2 bases and the J segment 5 bases; nucleotides outside the gene matches: 4. This CDR3 spans 15 amino acids.

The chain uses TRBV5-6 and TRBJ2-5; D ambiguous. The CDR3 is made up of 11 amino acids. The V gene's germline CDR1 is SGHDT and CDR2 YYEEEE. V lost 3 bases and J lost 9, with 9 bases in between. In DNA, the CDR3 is TGTGCCAGCAGCTCTGGAAGGGCCCAGTACTTC. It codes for CASSSGRAQYF. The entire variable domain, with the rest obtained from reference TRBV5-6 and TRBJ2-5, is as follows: DAGVTQSPTHLIKTRGQQVTLRCSPKSGHDTVSWYQQALGQGPQFIFQYYEEEERQRGNFPDRFSGHQFPNYSSELNVNALLLGDSALYLCASSSGRAQYFGPGTRLLVL.

CDR3 loop: CASSAWTGTLNSPLHF. Here the CDR3 DNA reads TGTGCCAGCAGTGCGTGGACAGGGACTTTAAATTCACCCCTCCACTTT. This sequence joins TRBV28 and TRBJ1-6; 8 positions agree with TRBD1. Per the germline V gene, CDR1 is MDHEN and CDR2 is SYDVKM. The CDR3 loop spans 16 amino acids. V shed 5 bases and J 7 bases; nucleotides not matched to a gene: 10.

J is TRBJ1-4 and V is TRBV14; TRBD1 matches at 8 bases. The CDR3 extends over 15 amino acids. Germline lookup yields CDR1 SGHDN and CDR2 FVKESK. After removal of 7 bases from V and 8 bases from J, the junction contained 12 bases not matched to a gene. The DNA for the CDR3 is TGTGCCAGCATCCATGGCAGGACAGGGCGGGAAAAACTGTTTTTT. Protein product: CASIHGRTGREKLFF.

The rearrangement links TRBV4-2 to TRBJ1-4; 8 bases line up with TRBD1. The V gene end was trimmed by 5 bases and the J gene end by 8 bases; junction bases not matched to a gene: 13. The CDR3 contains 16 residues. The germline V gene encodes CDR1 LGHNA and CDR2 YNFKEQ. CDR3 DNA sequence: TGTGCCAGCAGCGGGCAGGGGGCCCGGGGTCGGGAAAAACTGTTTTTT. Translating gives CASSGQGARGREKLFF.

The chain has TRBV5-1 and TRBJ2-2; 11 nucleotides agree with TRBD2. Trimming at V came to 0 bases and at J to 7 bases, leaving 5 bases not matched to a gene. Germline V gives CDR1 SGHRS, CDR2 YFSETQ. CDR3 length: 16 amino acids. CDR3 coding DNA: TGCGCCAGCAGCTTGGAAGTAGCGGGAGGGTTCGGGGAGCTGTTTTTT. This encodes CASSLEVAGGFGELFF.

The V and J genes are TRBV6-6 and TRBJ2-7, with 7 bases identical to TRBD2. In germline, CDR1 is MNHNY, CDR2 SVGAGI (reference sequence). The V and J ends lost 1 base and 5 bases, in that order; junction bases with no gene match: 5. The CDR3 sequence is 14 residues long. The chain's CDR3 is CASSYLPGTNEQYF. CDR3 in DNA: TGTGCCAGCAGTTACTTGCCGGGGACTAACGAGCAGTACTTC.

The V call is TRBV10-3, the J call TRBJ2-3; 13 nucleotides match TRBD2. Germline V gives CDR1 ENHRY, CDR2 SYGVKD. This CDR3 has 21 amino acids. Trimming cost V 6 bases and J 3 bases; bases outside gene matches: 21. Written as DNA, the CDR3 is TGTGCCATCAGAGAGACCAAGGGACTAGCGGGAAGCGGAAGGAAAACAGATACGCAGTATTTT. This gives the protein CAIRETKGLAGSGRKTDTQYF.

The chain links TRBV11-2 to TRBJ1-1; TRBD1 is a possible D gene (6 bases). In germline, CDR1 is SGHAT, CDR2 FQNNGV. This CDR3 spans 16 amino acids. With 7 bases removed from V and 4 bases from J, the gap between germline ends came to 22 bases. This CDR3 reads CASNSSRRTGSTEAFF. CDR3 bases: TGTGCCAGCAACTCATCCCGCCGTACAGGGAGCACTGAAGCTTTCTTT.